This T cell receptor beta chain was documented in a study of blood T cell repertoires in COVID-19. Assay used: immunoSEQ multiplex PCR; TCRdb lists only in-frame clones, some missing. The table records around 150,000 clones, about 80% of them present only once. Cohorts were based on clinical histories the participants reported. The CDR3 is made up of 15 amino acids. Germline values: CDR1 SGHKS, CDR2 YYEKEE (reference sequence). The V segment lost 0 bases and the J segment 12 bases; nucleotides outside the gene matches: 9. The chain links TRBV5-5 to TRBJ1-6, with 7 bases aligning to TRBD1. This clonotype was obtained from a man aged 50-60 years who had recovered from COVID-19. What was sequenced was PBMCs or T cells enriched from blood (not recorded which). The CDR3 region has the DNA TGTGCCAGCAGCTTGGTTAATGGACCAGGGGGACCCCTCCACTTT. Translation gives CASSLVNGPGGPLHF.